This T cell receptor (beta chain) is from a study of radiotherapy plus CTLA-4 blockade in lung cancer. This clone was counted a few times. What it binds is not known. The CDR3 loop spans 15 amino acids. Trimming removed 0 bases from V and 4 bases from J; junction bases left unmatched: 4. Germline assignment: CDR1 SGHDN and CDR2 FVKESK. Produced via immunoSEQ multiplex PCR; TCRdb's table is partial and in-frame only. The repertoire has around 70,000 clones, around 86% of them found once; the top ten carry 35% to 50%. Findings and caveats of the study: Expansion of tumor-derived TCR clones was observed in blood after radiotherapy plus ipilimumab.

The specimen was peripheral blood, collected from a patient treated with radiotherapy plus ipilimumab. This sequence was found in a human donor with non-small cell lung cancer that progressed on radiotherapy plus ipilimumab. V gene TRBV14 combines with J gene TRBJ2-7; 9 bases match TRBD1. CDR3 sequence reads: CASSQDWDREYEQYF. CDR3 sequence (DNA): TGTGCCAGCAGCCAAGACTGGGACAGGGAGTACGAGCAGTACTTC.